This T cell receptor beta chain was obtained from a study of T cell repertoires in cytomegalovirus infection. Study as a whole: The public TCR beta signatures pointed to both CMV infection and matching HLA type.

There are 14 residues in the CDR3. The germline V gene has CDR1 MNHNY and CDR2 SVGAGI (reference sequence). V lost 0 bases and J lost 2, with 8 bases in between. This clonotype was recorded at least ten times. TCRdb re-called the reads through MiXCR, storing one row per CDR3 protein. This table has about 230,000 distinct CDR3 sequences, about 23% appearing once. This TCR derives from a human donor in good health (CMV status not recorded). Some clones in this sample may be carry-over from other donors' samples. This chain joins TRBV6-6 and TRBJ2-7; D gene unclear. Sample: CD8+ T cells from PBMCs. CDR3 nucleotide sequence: TGTGCCAGCAGTTACTCCCCCGGAACCTACGAGCAGTACTTC. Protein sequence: CASSYSPGTYEQYF.